This T cell receptor beta chain was identified in a study of blood T cell repertoires in COVID-19. The table came from immunoSEQ multiplex PCR; TCRdb's copy has only in-frame clones and leaves some out. The table lists roughly 250,000 clones, about 85% of them singletons. CDR1 is WNHNN and CDR2 is SYGVQD in the germline V gene (reference sequence). Deletions cut 9 bases from V and 0 bases from J, with 12 bases between. The CDR3 is 14 residues long. The chain recombines TRBV10-1 with TRBJ1-5; D unresolved. The sample taken for sequencing was peripheral blood. The sequence came from a human donor with COVID-19, enrolled during active disease. The donor label of this sample is uncertain. CDR3 sequence: CARMGGSSNQPQHF. CDR3 nucleotide sequence: TGCGCCAGGATGGGAGGGTCTAGCAATCAGCCCCAGCATTTT.